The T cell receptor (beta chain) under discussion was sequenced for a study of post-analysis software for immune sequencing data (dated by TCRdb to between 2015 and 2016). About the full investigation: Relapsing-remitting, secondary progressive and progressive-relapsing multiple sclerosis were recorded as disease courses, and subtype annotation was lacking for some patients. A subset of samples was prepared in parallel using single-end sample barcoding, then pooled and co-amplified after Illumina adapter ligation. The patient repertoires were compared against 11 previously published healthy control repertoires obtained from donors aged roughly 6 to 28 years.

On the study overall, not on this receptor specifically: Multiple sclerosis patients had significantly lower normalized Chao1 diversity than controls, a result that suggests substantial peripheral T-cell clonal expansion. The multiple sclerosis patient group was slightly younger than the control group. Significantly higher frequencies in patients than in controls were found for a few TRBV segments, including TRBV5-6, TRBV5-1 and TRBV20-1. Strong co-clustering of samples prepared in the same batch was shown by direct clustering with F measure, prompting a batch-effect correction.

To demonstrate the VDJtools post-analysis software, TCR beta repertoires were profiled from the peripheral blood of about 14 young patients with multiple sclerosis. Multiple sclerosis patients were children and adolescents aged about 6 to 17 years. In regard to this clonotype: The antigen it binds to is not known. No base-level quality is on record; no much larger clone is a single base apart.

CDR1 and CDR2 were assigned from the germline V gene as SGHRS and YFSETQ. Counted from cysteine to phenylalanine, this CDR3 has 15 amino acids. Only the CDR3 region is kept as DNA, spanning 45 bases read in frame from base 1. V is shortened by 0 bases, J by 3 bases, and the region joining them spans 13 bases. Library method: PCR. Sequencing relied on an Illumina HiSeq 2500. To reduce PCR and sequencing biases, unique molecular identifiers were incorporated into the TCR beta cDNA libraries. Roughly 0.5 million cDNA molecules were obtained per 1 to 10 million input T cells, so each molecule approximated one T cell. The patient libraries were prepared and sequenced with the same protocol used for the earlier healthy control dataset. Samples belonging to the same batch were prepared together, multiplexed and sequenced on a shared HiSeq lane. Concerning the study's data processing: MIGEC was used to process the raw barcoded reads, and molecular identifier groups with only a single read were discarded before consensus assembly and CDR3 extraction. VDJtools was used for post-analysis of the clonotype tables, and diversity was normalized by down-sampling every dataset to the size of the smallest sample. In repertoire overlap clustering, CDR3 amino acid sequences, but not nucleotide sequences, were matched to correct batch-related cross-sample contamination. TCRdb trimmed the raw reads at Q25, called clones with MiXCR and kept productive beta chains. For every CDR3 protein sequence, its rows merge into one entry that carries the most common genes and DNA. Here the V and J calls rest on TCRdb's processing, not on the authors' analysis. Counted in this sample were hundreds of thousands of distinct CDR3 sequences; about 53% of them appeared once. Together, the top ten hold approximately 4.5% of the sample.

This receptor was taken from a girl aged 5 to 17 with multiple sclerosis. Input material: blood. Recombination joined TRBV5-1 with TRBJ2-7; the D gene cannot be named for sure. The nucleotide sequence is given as TGCGCCAGCAGCTTGGCCGTGGGGATCGGCTACGAGCAGTACTTC. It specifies CASSLAVGIGYEQYF. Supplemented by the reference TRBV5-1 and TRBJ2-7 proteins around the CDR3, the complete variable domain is KAGVTQTPRYLIKTRGQQVTLSCSPISGHRSVSWYQQTPGQGLQFLFEYFSETQRNKGNFPGRFSGRQFSNSRSEMNVSTLELGDSALYLCASSLAVGIGYEQYFGPGTRLTVT.